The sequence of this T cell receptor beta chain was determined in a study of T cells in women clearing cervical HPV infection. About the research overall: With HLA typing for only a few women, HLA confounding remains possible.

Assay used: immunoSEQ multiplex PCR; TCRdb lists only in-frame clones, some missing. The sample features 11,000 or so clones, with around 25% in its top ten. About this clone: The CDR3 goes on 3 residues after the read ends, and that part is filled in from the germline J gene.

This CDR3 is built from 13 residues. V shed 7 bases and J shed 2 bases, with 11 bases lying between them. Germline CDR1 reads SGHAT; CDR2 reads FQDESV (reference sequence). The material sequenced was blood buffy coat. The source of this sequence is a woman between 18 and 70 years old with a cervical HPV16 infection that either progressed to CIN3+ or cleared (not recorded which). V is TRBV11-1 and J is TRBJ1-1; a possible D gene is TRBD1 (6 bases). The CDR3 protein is CASIGQPNTEAFF. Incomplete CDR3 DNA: TGTGCCAGCATAGGACAGCCCAACACTGAA.